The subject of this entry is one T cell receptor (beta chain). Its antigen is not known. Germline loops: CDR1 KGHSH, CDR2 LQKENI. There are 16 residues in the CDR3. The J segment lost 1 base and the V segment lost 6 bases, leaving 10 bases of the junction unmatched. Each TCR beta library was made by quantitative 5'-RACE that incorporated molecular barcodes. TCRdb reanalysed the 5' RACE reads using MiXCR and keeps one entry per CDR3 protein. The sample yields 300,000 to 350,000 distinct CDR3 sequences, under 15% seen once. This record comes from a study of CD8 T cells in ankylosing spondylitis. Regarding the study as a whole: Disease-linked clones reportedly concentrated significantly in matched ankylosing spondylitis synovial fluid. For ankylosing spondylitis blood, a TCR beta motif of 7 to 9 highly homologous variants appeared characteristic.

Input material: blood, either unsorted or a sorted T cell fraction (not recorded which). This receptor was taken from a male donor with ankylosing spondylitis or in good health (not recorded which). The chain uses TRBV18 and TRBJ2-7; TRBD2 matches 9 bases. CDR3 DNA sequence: TGTGCCAGCTCTCTCACCGGGACTAGCCATTCCTACGAGCAGTACTTC. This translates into CASSLTGTSHSYEQYF.